This T cell receptor beta chain was recorded in a study of regulatory T cells in long-lasting Graves disease. Study details: Antithyroid drugs had been given to newly diagnosed Graves' patients for under 3 months. Whole-study results and caveats: Segments TRBV28, TRBJ1-2 and TRBJ2-5 showed preferential usage in persistent disease.

CDR3-region Arm-PCR and iRepertoire HTBI primers produced the TCR beta libraries. In the original workflow: Throughout the samples, researchers identified some 62 TRBV and some 14 TRBJ segments. From the multiplex PCR reads, TCRdb called clonotypes with MiXCR, one entry per CDR3 protein. The V and J calls and clone size come from TCRdb's table, not from the authors' own analysis. The sample includes hundreds of thousands of distinct CDR3 sequences, approximately 16% seen only once; the top ten take around 13%. Time point indicated: newly diagnosed GD, antithyroid drugs for less than 3 months. Generation of the TCR library employed RNA extracted from PBMCs. With V trimmed by 4 bases and J by 4 bases, 7 bases remained unmatched. The CDR3 runs to 14 residues. Germline CDR1 reads SGHRS; CDR2 reads YFSETQ. To note about this clonotype: Its antigen is not identified.

The data also belong to a second study, concerning T cells in Graves' hyperthyroidism and ophthalmopathy. That source reports: Using the HTBI primer set, a first-round RT-PCR was run on the TCR CDR3.

The material was peripheral blood mononuclear cells (PBMCs), obtained at new diagnosis, from a patient treated with antithyroid drugs. This clonotype was sampled from a man aged 18 to 30 with Graves disease. The chain recombines TRBV5-1 with TRBJ2-5; 7 positions match TRBD2. The DNA for the CDR3 is TGCGCCAGCAGCCCGGATGGCGGGAGAGAGACCCAGTACTTC. The encoded protein is CASSPDGGRETQYF.